These T cell receptor beta chains were read from a single sample in a study of CD8 T cells in Susac syndrome. Each CDR3 protein gets one entry after TCRdb re-called the immunoSEQ multiplex PCR reads with MiXCR. This table has more than 100,000 distinct CDR3 sequences, 85% to 95% appearing once. Sample: CD8+ T cells from PBMCs. The receptors originated from a human donor with Susac syndrome. CDR3s include the opening cysteine and the closing phenylalanine or tryptophan. A D gene is named only where the DNA matches it firmly. A row's size may be missing; if present it is once, few, many or a size class.

size	D	V	length	J	DNA	CDR3
-	-	TRBV20-1	13	TRBJ1-2	TGCAGCGCTAGTGGGGAGGGGAACTATGGCTACACCTTC	CSASGEGNYGYTF
-	TRBD2	TRBV29-1	14	TRBJ2-7	TGCAGCGTTGAACGGGCTAGCGGGGAAAACGAGCAGTACTTC	CSVERASGENEQYF
-	-	TRBV13	12	TRBJ2-3	TGTGCCAGCAGCTTTACTAGGAATACGCAGTATTTT	CASSFTRNTQYF
-	TRBD1	TRBV19	14	TRBJ2-7	TGTGCCGGTATACAGGGGGAAGTGGCCTACGAGCAGTACTTC	CAGIQGEVAYEQYF
-	TRBD1	TRBV29-1	13	TRBJ2-7	TGCAGCGTTGAAGGGGACAGGGAGTACGAGCAGTACTTC	CSVEGDREYEQYF
-	TRBD2	TRBV7-9	15	TRBJ2-3	TGTGCCAGCAGCTTAGCGACTAGCGGGACAGATACGCAGTATTTT	CASSLATSGTDTQYF
once	-	TRBV14	13	TRBJ2-3	TGTGCCAGCAGCCCCTTCGGCGGGGATACGCAGTATTTT	CASSPFGGDTQYF
-	-	TRBV3-1	14	TRBJ2-7	TGTGCCAGCAGCCGTGGTACTAATATCTACGAGCAGTACTTC	CASSRGTNIYEQYF
-	-	TRBV19	15	TRBJ2-7	TGTGCCAGTAGCCCCCGGGACGGAGGGAACTACGAGCAGTACTTC	CASSPRDGGNYEQYF
-	-	TRBV7-8	15	TRBJ2-3	TGTGCCAGCAGCCCTAGGGACCCATCCGCAGATACGCAGTATTTT	CASSPRDPSADTQYF
-	-	TRBV19	16	TRBJ1-1	TGTGCCAGTAGCCACGACAGAACAGGGAAGAACACTGAAGCTTTCTTT	CASSHDRTGKNTEAFF
-	TRBD2	TRBV6-5	15	TRBJ2-3	TGTGCCAGCAGTTACGCTGCGGGGGGCGGAGATACGCAGTATTTT	CASSYAAGGGDTQYF
-	-	TRBV29-1	11	TRBJ1-1	TGCAGCGTTGGACAGAACACTGAAGCTTTCTTT	CSVGQNTEAFF
-	-	TRBV5-4	11	TRBJ2-5	TGTGCCAGCAGCGGGGGATGGGGGCAGTACTTC	CASSGGWGQYF
-	-	TRBV19	19	TRBJ2-2	TGTGCCAGTAGGGGACTCGAACCGACCAGGACAGTTAACACCGGGGAGCTGTTTTTT	CASRGLEPTRTVNTGELFF
-	-	TRBV29-1	12	TRBJ1-1	TGCAGCGCGGACAGCGAGAACACTGAAGCTTTCTTT	CSADSENTEAFF
-	TRBD1	TRBV5-6	15	TRBJ2-7	TGTGCCAGCAGCTTGTATCGACAGGGTCCATACGAGCAGTACTTC	CASSLYRQGPYEQYF
-	TRBD1	TRBV29-1	14	TRBJ2-2	TGCAGCATCACGGACAGGACCAACACCGGGGAGCTGTTTTTT	CSITDRTNTGELFF
-	-	TRBV15	15	TRBJ2-7	TGTGCCACCAGCAGCCCTTCGATAGGTCTGCACGAGCAGTACTTC	CATSSPSIGLHEQYF
-	-	TRBV12-3/TRBV12-4	14	TRBJ2-5	TGTGCCAGCAGTTCCTTCAGGGCTGGGAGGACCCAGTACTTC	CASSSFRAGRTQYF
-	-	TRBV7-8	14	TRBJ1-1	TGTGCCAGCAGCTTAGCCCCGAAGGTCACTGAAGCTTTCTTT	CASSLAPKVTEAFF
-	-	TRBV3-1	15	TRBJ2-3	TGTGCCAGCAGCCAAGATCCCAGCCAGCCGGATACGCAGTATTTT	CASSQDPSQPDTQYF
-	TRBD2	TRBV4-1	15	TRBJ2-5	TGCGCCAGCAGCCAGACTAGCGGGGGGGCGGAGACCCAGTACTTC	CASSQTSGGAETQYF